This T cell receptor beta chain was found in a study of T cell responses to AZD1222 COVID-19 vaccine. Study as a whole: Both about-4-week and about-12-week second-dose recipients were combined. Overall study results and limits: Samples come after the peak T cell response, not at day 14.

Assay: immunoSEQ multiplex PCR; the TCRdb copy retains only in-frame clones and omits some. The sample holds roughly 100,000 clones, about 88% seen once. Turning to this clone: What it binds is unknown.

This TCR was sampled from an adult in good health. The specimen was peripheral blood, collected on day 0 of AZD1222 vaccination.

CDR3 region: CASSLRQGGESPLHF. The CDR3 DNA reads TGTGCCAGCTCATTAAGACAGGGAGGGGAATCACCCCTCCACTTT. The rearrangement joins TRBV6-5 to TRBJ1-6; 7 nucleotides align to TRBD1. The CDR3 has 15 residues. The germline V gene encodes CDR1 MNHEY and CDR2 SVGAGI. V shed 8 bases and J 10 bases; nucleotides not matched to a gene: 14.